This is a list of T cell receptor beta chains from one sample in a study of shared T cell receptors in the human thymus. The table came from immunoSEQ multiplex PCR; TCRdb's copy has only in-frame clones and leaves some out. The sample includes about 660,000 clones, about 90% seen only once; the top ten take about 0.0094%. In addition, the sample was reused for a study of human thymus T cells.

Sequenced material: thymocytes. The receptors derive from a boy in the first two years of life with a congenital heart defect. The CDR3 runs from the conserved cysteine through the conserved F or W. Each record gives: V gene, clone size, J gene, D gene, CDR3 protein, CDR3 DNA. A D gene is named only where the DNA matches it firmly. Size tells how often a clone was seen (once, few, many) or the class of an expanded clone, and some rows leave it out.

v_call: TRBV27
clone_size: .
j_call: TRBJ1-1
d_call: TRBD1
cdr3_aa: CASSDRGETEAFF
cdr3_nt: TGTGCCAGCAGTGACAGGGGGGAGACTGAAGCTTTCTTT

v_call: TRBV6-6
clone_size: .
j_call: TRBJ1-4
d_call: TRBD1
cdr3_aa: CASSHRQGPNEKLFF
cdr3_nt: TGTGCCAGCAGTCACCGACAGGGACCGAATGAAAAACTGTTTTTT

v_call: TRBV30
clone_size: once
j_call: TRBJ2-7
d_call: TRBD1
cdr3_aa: CAWGGDRDHEQYF
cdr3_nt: TGTGCCTGGGGGGGGGACAGGGACCACGAGCAGTACTTC

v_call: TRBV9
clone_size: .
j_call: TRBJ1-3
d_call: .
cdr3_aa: CASSVEGSPGNTIYF
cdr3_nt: TGTGCCAGCAGCGTAGAGGGGTCGCCGGGAAACACCATATATTTT

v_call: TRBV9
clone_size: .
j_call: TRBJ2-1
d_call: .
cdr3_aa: CASSFSIEDMGPVRDNEQFF
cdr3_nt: TGTGCCAGCAGCTTTAGTATAGAGGATATGGGGCCGGTACGGGACAATGAGCAGTTCTTC

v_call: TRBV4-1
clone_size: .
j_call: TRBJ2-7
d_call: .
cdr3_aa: CASSQEISAGSLYEQYF
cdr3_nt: TGCGCCAGCAGCCAAGAGATATCGGCGGGTAGCCTCTACGAGCAGTACTTC

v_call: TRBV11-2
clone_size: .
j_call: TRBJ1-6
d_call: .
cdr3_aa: CASSLARAAYNSPLHF
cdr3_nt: TGTGCCAGCAGCTTAGCCAGGGCCGCCTATAATTCACCCCTCCACTTT

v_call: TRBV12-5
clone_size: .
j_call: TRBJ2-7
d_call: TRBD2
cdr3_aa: CASGLPRPSGRYEQYF
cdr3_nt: TGTGCTAGTGGTTTGCCCAGACCAAGCGGGAGATACGAGCAGTACTTC

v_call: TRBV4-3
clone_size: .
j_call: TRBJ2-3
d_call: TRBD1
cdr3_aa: CASSHSTGVTDTQYF
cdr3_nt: TGCGCCAGCAGCCACTCGACAGGGGTCACAGATACGCAGTATTTT

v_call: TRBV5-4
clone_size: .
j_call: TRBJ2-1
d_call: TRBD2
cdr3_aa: CASSLKRGGDNEQFF
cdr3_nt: TGTGCCAGCAGCCTCAAGCGGGGGGGGGACAATGAGCAGTTCTTC

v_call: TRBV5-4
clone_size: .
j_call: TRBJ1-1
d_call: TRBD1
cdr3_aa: CASSLRPETGTWGTEAFF
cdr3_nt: TGTGCCAGCAGCTTGCGACCCGAGACAGGGACGTGGGGCACTGAAGCTTTCTTT

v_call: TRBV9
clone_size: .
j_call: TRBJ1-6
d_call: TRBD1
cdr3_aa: CASSVGPDREDNSPLHF
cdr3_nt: TGTGCCAGCAGCGTAGGACCCGACAGGGAGGACAATTCACCCCTCCACTTT

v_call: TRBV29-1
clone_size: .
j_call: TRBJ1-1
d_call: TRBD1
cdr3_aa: CSVDPTGVNTEAFF
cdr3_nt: TGCAGCGTAGACCCGACAGGGGTAAACACTGAAGCTTTCTTT

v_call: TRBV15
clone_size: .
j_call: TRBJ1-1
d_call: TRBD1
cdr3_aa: CATSRDKWTGLSNTEAFF
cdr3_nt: TGTGCCACCAGCAGAGATAAGTGGACAGGGTTATCTAACACTGAAGCTTTCTTT

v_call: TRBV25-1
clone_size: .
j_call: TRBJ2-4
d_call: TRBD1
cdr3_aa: CASSKARGQGADIQYF
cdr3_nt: TGTGCCAGCAGCAAGGCCCGGGGACAGGGGGCGGACATTCAGTACTTC

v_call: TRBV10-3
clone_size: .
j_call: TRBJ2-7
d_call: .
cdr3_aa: CAISERQAISYEQYF
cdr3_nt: TGTGCCATCAGTGAAAGACAGGCGATCTCCTACGAGCAGTACTTC

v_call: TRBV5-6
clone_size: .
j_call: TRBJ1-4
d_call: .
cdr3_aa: CASSLASRVRRGEKLFF
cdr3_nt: TGTGCCAGCAGCTTGGCTTCCAGGGTACGCCGAGGTGAAAAACTGTTTTTT

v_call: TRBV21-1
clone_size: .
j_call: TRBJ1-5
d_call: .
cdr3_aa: CASSNSKRRAEGSNQPQHF
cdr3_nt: TGTGCCAGCAGCAACTCTAAGCGGAGGGCTGAGGGCTCCAATCAGCCCCAGCATTTT

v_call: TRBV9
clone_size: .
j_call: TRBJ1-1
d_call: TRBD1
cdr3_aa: CASSVIPDRGVRTEAFF
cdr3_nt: TGTGCCAGCAGCGTAATCCCGGACAGGGGGGTTCGGACTGAAGCTTTCTTT

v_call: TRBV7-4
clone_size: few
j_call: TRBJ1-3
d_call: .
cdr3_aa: CASRIAPDSSGNTIYF
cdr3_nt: TGTGCCAGCAGGATTGCTCCGGACAGCTCTGGAAACACCATATATTTT

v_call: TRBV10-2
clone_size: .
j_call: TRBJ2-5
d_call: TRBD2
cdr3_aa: CASCGSGKTQYF
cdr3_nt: TGCGCCAGCTGTGGTAGCGGGAAGACCCAGTACTTC

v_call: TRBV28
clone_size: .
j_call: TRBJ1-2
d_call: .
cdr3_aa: CASSSLTAYGYTF
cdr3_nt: TGTGCCAGCAGTTCCTTGACAGCCTATGGCTACACCTTC

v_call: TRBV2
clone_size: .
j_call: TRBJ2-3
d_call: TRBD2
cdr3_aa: CASREFLAGGHTDTQYF
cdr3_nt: TGTGCCAGCAGAGAGTTCCTAGCGGGGGGCCACACAGATACGCAGTATTTT

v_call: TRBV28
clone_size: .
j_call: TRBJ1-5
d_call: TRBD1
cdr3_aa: CASWTGGVSNQPQHF
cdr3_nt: TGTGCCAGCTGGACAGGGGGAGTTAGCAATCAGCCCCAGCATTTT

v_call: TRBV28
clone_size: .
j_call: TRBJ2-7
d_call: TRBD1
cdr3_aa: CAISTGTGGYEQYF
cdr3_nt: TGTGCCATATCTACGGGGACAGGGGGCTACGAGCAGTACTTC

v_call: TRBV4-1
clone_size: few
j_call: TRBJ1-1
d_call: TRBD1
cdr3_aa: CASSVPSGGSTEAFF
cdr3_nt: TGCGCCAGCAGCGTACCCTCAGGGGGCTCGACTGAAGCTTTCTTT

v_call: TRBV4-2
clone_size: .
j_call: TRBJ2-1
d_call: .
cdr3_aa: CASSQRGLRLFNEQFF
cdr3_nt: TGTGCCAGCAGCCAAAGGGGACTTAGATTATTCAATGAGCAGTTCTTC

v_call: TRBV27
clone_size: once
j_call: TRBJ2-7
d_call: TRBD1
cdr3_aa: CASSPGTGGYEQYF
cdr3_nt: TGTGCCAGCAGTCCCGGGACAGGGGGCTACGAGCAGTACTTC

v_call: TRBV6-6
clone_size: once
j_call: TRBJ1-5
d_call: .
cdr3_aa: CASSYSEGGAYQPQHF
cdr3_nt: TGTGCCAGCAGTTACTCCGAGGGGGGGGCCTATCAGCCCCAGCATTTT

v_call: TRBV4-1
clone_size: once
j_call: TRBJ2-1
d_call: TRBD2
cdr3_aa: CASSQDLLGSGSTGQFF
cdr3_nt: TGCGCCAGCAGCCAAGATCTTTTGGGTAGCGGGAGTACAGGGCAGTTCTTC

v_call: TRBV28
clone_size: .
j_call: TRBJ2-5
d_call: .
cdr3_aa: CASRSQQETQYF
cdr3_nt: TGTGCCAGCAGGTCTCAGCAAGAGACCCAGTACTTC

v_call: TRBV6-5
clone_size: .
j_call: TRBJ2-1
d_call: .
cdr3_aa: CASSGLFNEQFF
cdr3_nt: TGTGCCAGCAGTGGACTGTTCAATGAGCAGTTCTTC

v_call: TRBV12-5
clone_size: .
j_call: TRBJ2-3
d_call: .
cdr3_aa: CASGAQGTPDTQYF
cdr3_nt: TGTGCTAGTGGTGCACAGGGTACACCAGATACGCAGTATTTT

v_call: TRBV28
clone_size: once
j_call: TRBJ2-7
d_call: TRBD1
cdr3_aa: CASSFSETGAYEQYF
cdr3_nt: TGTGCCAGCAGTTTCTCCGAAACAGGGGCCTACGAGCAGTACTTC

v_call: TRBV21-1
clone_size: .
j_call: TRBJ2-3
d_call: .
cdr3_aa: CASSRTSVGDTQYF
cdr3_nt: TGTGCCAGCAGCCGGACTAGCGTCGGAGATACGCAGTATTTT

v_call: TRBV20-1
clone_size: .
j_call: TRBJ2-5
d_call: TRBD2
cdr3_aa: CSLADQETQYF
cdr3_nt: TGCAGCCTAGCGGATCAAGAGACCCAGTACTTC

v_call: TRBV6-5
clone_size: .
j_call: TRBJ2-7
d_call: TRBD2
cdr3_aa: CASRGTSGGSYEQYF
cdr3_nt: TGTGCCAGCAGGGGGACTAGCGGGGGCTCCTACGAGCAGTACTTC

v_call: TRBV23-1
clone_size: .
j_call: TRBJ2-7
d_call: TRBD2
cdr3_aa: CASSQSLAGIKGYEQYF
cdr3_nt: TGCGCCAGCAGTCAATCGCTAGCGGGCATTAAGGGCTACGAGCAGTACTTC

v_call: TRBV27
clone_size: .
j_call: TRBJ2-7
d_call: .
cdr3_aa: CASSLRGRDSYEQYF
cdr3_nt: TGTGCCAGCAGTTTAAGAGGTAGAGACTCCTACGAGCAGTACTTC

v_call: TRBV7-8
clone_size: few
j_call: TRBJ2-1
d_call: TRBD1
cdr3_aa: CASSLEDRGSYNEQFF
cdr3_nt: TGTGCCAGCAGCTTAGAGGACAGGGGTTCCTACAATGAGCAGTTCTTC

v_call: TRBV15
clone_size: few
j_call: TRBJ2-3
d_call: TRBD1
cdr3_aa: CATSRENRDRRTDTQYF
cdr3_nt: TGTGCCACCAGCAGAGAGAACCGGGACAGACGCACAGATACGCAGTATTTT